The 14 T cell receptor beta chains below come from one sample, sequenced in a study of T cell changes during pregnancy in multiple sclerosis. Clones were sequenced by immunoSEQ multiplex PCR, and TCRdb holds only the in-frame ones, with some missing. The sample carries around 130,000 clones, 90% to 96% recorded once. This material consisted of peripheral blood, taken after pregnancy. Source of these receptors: a female donor with multiple sclerosis, enrolled in a pregnancy study.

The rearrangement uses TRBV27 and TRBJ2-3; 12 bases are a match to TRBD2. Germline V gene sequence: CDR1 MNHEY, CDR2 SMNVEV (reference sequence). Trimming removed 0 bases from V and 3 bases from J; junction bases left unmatched: 4. CDR3 size: 17 residues. The CDR3 sequence is CASSLSWGTSGTDTQYF. CDR3 DNA: TGTGCCAGCAGTTTATCTTGGGGGACTAGCGGGACAGATACGCAGTATTTT.

This clone was detected only a few times. The genes are TRBV30 and TRBJ1-2, with 9 bases lining up with TRBD1. With 5 bases clipped from V and 7 bases from J, the junction kept 11 bases outside the gene matches. The germline V gene has CDR1 GTSNPN and CDR2 SVGIG (reference sequence). CDR3 length: 14 amino acids. This CDR3 is CAWYRDRASSGYTF. The CDR3, as DNA: TGTGCCTGGTATAGGGACAGGGCTTCTAGTGGCTACACCTTC.

This chain uses TRBV10-3 with TRBJ2-7, with TRBD2 matching over 11 bases. The length of the CDR3 is 14 residues. Germline trimming cut 6 bases from V and 3 bases from J; bases unmatched to any gene: 4. The germline CDR1 and CDR2 sequences are ENHRY and SYGVKD. The CDR3 bases are TGTGCCATCAGAGAGACTAGCGGGAACTACGAGCAGTACTTC. Translation: CAIRETSGNYEQYF.

The rearrangement links TRBV19 to TRBJ2-7; TRBD2 might be the D (5 bases). CDR1 is LNHDA and CDR2 is SQIVND in the germline V gene (reference sequence). The germline V and J ends were trimmed by 5 bases and 6 bases, with 17 bases remaining between them. This CDR3 has 14 amino acids. The CDR3 protein is CASSAIHPGGEQYF. As DNA, the CDR3 is TGTGCCAGTAGTGCAATACACCCAGGAGGCGAGCAGTACTTC.

The chain has TRBV19 and TRBJ1-1; 8 positions agree with TRBD1. The CDR3 runs 13 residues. With V trimmed by 5 bases and J by 4 bases, 3 bases remained unmatched. Germline V lookup: CDR1 LNHDA, CDR2 SQIVND (reference sequence). The CDR3 protein is CASSFGQGTEAFF. DNA of the CDR3: TGTGCCAGTAGTTTTGGACAGGGCACTGAAGCTTTCTTT.

This chain connects TRBV7-6 to TRBJ2-7; D unclear. Trimming left V 2 bases short and J 4 bases short, with 12 bases between. Germline V lookup: CDR1 SGHVS, CDR2 FNYEAQ. The CDR3 spans 14 residues. The DNA of the CDR3 is TGTGCCAGCAGCTTAAGAGGTAGCACATACGAGCAGTACTTC. Protein sequence: CASSLRGSTYEQYF. Complete variable domain (other parts from reference TRBV7-6 and TRBJ2-7): GAGVSQSPRYKVTKRGQDVALRCDPISGHVSLYWYRQALGQGPEFLTYFNYEAQQDKSGLPNDRFSAERPEGSISTLTIQRTEQRDSAMYRCASSLRGSTYEQYFGPGTRLTVT.

This chain uses TRBV2 with TRBJ2-1, with 8 positions matching TRBD2. Unmatched junction bases numbered 3, after V lost 6 bases and J lost 5 bases. This CDR3 contains 13 residues. The germline V gene has CDR1 SNHLY and CDR2 FYNNEI. CDR3 bases: TGTGCCAGCAGACTAGCGGATCACAATGAGCAGTTCTTC. This translates into CASRLADHNEQFF. Full variable domain (outside the CDR3, taken from reference TRBV2 and TRBJ2-1): EPEVTQTPSHQVTQMGQEVILRCVPISNHLYFYWYRQILGQKVEFLVSFYNNEISEKSEIFDDQFSVERPDGSNFTLKIRSTKLEDSAMYFCASRLADHNEQFFGPGTRLTVL.

Only one count was recorded for this clone. V and J are TRBV4-3 and TRBJ2-2; the match to TRBD2 covers 11 bases. V shed 1 base, J shed 6 bases, and the junction held 7 bases outside the gene matches. Germline V gives CDR1 LGHNA, CDR2 YSLEER. This CDR3 is built from 17 residues. The CDR3 region has the DNA TGCGCCAGCAGCCAAGCCTCTAGCGGGAGGAGGGCCGGGGAGCTGTTTTTT. The encoded protein is CASSQASSGRRAGELFF.

The CDR3 loop reads CATSRDGTASYEQYF. The CDR3 DNA is TGTGCCACCAGCAGAGATGGGACAGCATCCTACGAGCAGTACTTC. The rearrangement links TRBV15 to TRBJ2-7; 7 nucleotides line up with TRBD1. After removal of 0 bases from V and 1 base from J, the junction contained 3 bases not matched to a gene. Germline assignment: CDR1 LNHNV and CDR2 YYDKDF (reference sequence). There are 15 residues in the CDR3.

V and J are TRBV18 and TRBJ2-1; 8 bases are a match to TRBD2. The CDR3 totals 14 residues. Germline V CDR1 and CDR2: KGHSH, LQKENI. Trimming cost V 5 bases and J 0 bases; bases outside gene matches: 0. The CDR3 region is CASSSGGSYNEQFF. CDR3 coding DNA: TGTGCCAGCTCAAGCGGGGGCTCCTACAATGAGCAGTTCTTC. Looking up the rest from reference TRBV18 and TRBJ2-1 gives the full variable domain: NAGVMQNPRHLVRRRGQEARLRCSPMKGHSHVYWYRQLPEEGLKFMVYLQKENIIDESGMPKERFSAEFPKEGPSILRIQQVVRGDSAAYFCASSSGGSYNEQFFGPGTRLTVL.

In this sample, this clone turned up once. Here the CDR3 DNA reads TGTGCCAGCAGCGTAGGACAGGGATCAATCGGGGAGCTGTTTTTT. This translates into CASSVGQGSIGELFF. The chain carries TRBV7-9 and TRBJ2-2; 8 positions match TRBD1. The length of the CDR3 is 15 residues. V lost 5 bases, J lost 7 bases, and 9 bases stayed unmatched. CDR1 is SEHNR and CDR2 is FQNEAQ in the germline V gene (reference sequence).

This rearrangement joins TRBV19 to TRBJ2-5, with TRBD2 matching 11 bases. CDR1 is LNHDA and CDR2 is SQIVND in the germline V gene (reference sequence). The V and J ends lost 3 bases and 4 bases, in that order; junction bases with no gene match: 13. The CDR3 consists of 18 residues. The CDR3 bases are TGTGCCAGTAGTATTCGTGTCGTAGCGGGAGGGAGGCGAGAGACCCAGTACTTC. Its protein product is CASSIRVVAGGRRETQYF.

The chain couples TRBV14 to TRBJ2-7, with 7 bases that match TRBD1. CDR1 is SGHDN, CDR2 FVKESK, per germline. With V trimmed by 3 bases and J by 5 bases, 16 bases remained unmatched. There are 17 residues in the CDR3. The CDR3 spells CASSHNFGQASSNEQYF. DNA of the CDR3: TGTGCCAGCAGCCATAACTTCGGACAGGCTAGTTCTAACGAGCAGTACTTC.

This rearrangement joins TRBV7-2 to TRBJ2-7, with 7 bases that match TRBD2. Germline-derived CDR1 and CDR2 are SGHTA and FQGNSA. The CDR3 length is 15 residues. Unmatched junction bases numbered 6, after V lost 3 bases and J lost 1 base. CDR3 nucleotides: TGTGCCAGCAGCTTGGGGGGGACGCGTTCCTACGAGCAGTACTTC. This encodes CASSLGGTRSYEQYF. The entire variable domain, with the rest obtained from reference TRBV7-2 and TRBJ2-7, is as follows: GAGVSQSPSNKVTEKGKDVELRCDPISGHTALYWYRQSLGQGLEFLIYFQGNSAPDKSGLPSDRFSAERTGGSVSTLTIQRTQQEDSAVYLCASSLGGTRSYEQYFGPGTRLTVT.